The 25 T cell receptor beta chains below were found in one sample sequenced in a study of blood T cell repertoires in COVID-19 (dated by TCRdb to 2020 to 2021). Receptor amplification or capture employed the immunoSEQ multiplex PCR assay. Sourced from immuneACCESS, this table was stored by TCRdb with only in-frame sequences that have V and J called. A share of the clones is absent; for the studies checked, an unresolved V gene accounts for under half, and the remainder has no known explanation. The sample records over 85,000 clones, over 75% of which are singletons. Of the sample, 6% to 9.5% falls within the top ten clones. The specimen was peripheral blood. These receptors were collected from a human donor with acute or convalescent COVID-19. The donor label of this sample is uncertain.

This sequence joins TRBV6-2 or TRBV6-3 and TRBJ2-3; TRBD2 aligns across 8 bases. The CDR3 is 15 amino acids. Trimming cost V 2 bases and J 7 bases; bases outside gene matches: 8. Germline values: CDR1 MNHEY, CDR2 SVGEGT. CDR3 bases: TGTGCCAGCAGTTACGCGACTAGCGATTTGAATACGCAGTATTTT. Its translation is CASSYATSDLNTQYF.

CDR3 coding DNA: TGTGCCAGCAGCGCCCTAGCGGGGGACAACAATGAGCAGTTCTTC. Its translation is CASSALAGDNNEQFF. This chain connects TRBV9 to TRBJ2-1; 10 positions match TRBD2. The CDR3 is 15 amino acids. CDR1 and CDR2 from the germline V gene are SGDLS and YYNGEE. V was clipped by 3 bases and J by 5 bases; unmatched bases: 5. The full variable domain, its missing parts supplied by reference TRBV9 and TRBJ2-1, is DSGVTQTPKHLITATGQRVTLRCSPRSGDLSVYWYQQSLDQGLQFLIQYYNGEERAKGNILERFSAQQFPDLHSELNLSSLELGDSALYFCASSALAGDNNEQFFGPGTRLTVL.

This rearrangement joins TRBV18 to TRBJ2-1; the match to TRBD2 covers 9 bases. V gave up 2 bases and J gave up 8 bases; unmatched junction bases: 4. The V gene's germline CDR1 is KGHSH and CDR2 LQKENI. CDR3 length: 14 amino acids. The CDR3 DNA follows: TGTGCCAGCTCACCAGTCGCGGGGGGGGATGAGCAGTTCTTC. Translating gives CASSPVAGGDEQFF.

V gene TRBV10-3 combines with J gene TRBJ1-1; D may be TRBD1 (5 bases). The germline CDR1 and CDR2 sequences are ENHRY and SYGVKD. The germline V and J ends were trimmed by 0 bases and 0 bases, with 14 bases remaining between them. This CDR3 contains 17 residues. The CDR3 here is CAISESGGFPMNTEAFF. CDR3 nucleotide sequence: TGTGCCATCAGTGAGTCCGGGGGTTTTCCAATGAACACTGAAGCTTTCTTT.

This clone was seen once. The CDR3 DNA is TGTGCCAGCAGCTTCAGCTCCGGGACGGGACTCGACGAGCAGTACTTC. It yields the protein CASSFSSGTGLDEQYF. The rearrangement uses TRBV7-9 and TRBJ2-7; tentative D call: TRBD2 (6 bases). Trimming took 3 bases from V and 5 from J, leaving 20 bases between them. Germline V gives CDR1 SEHNR, CDR2 FQNEAQ (reference sequence). The CDR3 has 16 amino acids.

CDR3 bases: TGTGCCAGCAGCCGTCCGGGAGCCGAAGCTTTCTTT. Translated, it gives CASSRPGAEAFF. The chain links TRBV12-3 or TRBV12-4 to TRBJ1-1; D remains ambiguous. Trimming removed 6 bases from V and 8 bases from J, with 13 bases in between. The CDR3 has 12 amino acids.

The chain joins TRBV23-1 to TRBJ2-1, with unresolved D. TRBV23-1 is an ORF; its function is uncertain. V lost 2 bases and J 4 bases, leaving 9 bases between the germline ends. The CDR3 contains 14 residues. CDR3 in amino acids: CASSQIRVYNEQFF. The CDR3 DNA sequence: TGCGCCAGCAGTCAAATCCGCGTATACAATGAGCAGTTCTTC.

The genes are TRBV5-4 and TRBJ2-2, with a weak D call TRBD2 (5 bases). The ends were cut back, 5 bases at V and 0 bases at J, with 11 bases in the middle. The CDR3 contains 15 residues. Per germline, CDR1 SGHNT and CDR2 YYREEE (reference sequence). This chain's CDR3 is CASRRTLSNTGELFF. The CDR3 DNA is TGTGCCAGCAGACGGACTCTCTCGAACACCGGGGAGCTGTTTTTT.

This chain uses TRBV18 with TRBJ2-1; maybe TRBD1 (8 bases). The ends were cut back, 2 bases at V and 6 bases at J, with 11 bases in the middle. Germline V gene data show CDR1 as KGHSH and CDR2 as LQKENI. The length of the CDR3 is 14 residues. CDR3 coding DNA: TGTGCCAGCTCACCAAACAGGGGGGGCAATGAGCAGTTCTTC. This translates into CASSPNRGGNEQFF.

This chain links TRBV6-1 with TRBJ2-5, with 12 positions matching TRBD2. The V gene's germline CDR1 is MNHNS and CDR2 SASEGT. The CDR3 sequence is 14 residues long. After removal of 3 bases from V and 13 bases from J, the junction contained 9 bases not matched to a gene. The CDR3 DNA follows: TGTGCCAGCAGTGAGGGTCCTAGCGGGGGGGCCCGGTACTTC. Protein sequence: CASSEGPSGGARYF.

The chain is built from TRBV6-5 and TRBJ2-2, with 7 bases identical to TRBD1. The J segment lost 4 bases and the V segment lost 5 bases, leaving 4 bases of the junction unmatched. Germline V lookup: CDR1 MNHEY, CDR2 SVGAGI. CDR3 length: 14 amino acids. The CDR3 loop reads CASSLQGFTGELFF. CDR3 nucleotide sequence: TGTGCCAGCAGTCTACAGGGGTTCACCGGGGAGCTGTTTTTT.

V and J are TRBV7-6 and TRBJ1-3; 8 bases are shared with TRBD1. Germline V gene sequence: CDR1 SGHVS, CDR2 FNYEAQ. The CDR3 extends over 19 amino acids. V gave up 4 bases and J gave up 0 bases; unmatched junction bases: 14. The CDR3 is CASSSPPGTGLLSGNTIYF. DNA of the CDR3: TGTGCCAGCAGCTCACCCCCCGGGACAGGACTACTCTCTGGAAACACCATATATTTT. The entire variable domain, with the rest obtained from reference TRBV7-6 and TRBJ1-3, is as follows: GAGVSQSPRYKVTKRGQDVALRCDPISGHVSLYWYRQALGQGPEFLTYFNYEAQQDKSGLPNDRFSAERPEGSISTLTIQRTEQRDSAMYRCASSSPPGTGLLSGNTIYFGEGSWLTVV.

This sequence joins TRBV5-1 and TRBJ1-1; a possible D gene is TRBD1 (5 bases). The CDR3 is 14 amino acids. Per the germline V gene, CDR1 is SGHRS and CDR2 is YFSETQ. V lost 5 bases and J 1 base, leaving 12 bases between the germline ends. The CDR3 sequence is CASSPQGANTEAFF. CDR3 nucleotides: TGCGCCAGCAGTCCTCAGGGCGCGAACACTGAAGCTTTCTTT.

The V gene is TRBV5-1, the J gene TRBJ1-4; unclear D gene. With 5 bases removed from V and 5 bases from J, the gap between germline ends came to 13 bases. CDR1 and CDR2 (germline): SGHRS, YFSETQ. CDR3 size: 14 residues. The CDR3 nucleotides read TGCGCCAGCAGACCCTCCCGGGAGAATGAAAAACTGTTTTTT. Its translation is CASRPSRENEKLFF.

The V gene is TRBV19, the J gene TRBJ2-1; 13 bases align to TRBD2. Per the germline V gene, CDR1 is LNHDA and CDR2 is SQIVND (reference sequence). This CDR3 spans 15 amino acids. J was trimmed by 8 bases and V by 3 bases; bases with no gene match: 4. CDR3 nucleotide sequence: TGTGCCAGTAGTATTAGACTAGCGGGGGGCGATGAGCAGTTCTTC. This translates into CASSIRLAGGDEQFF.

This clone appeared a single time. The chain employs TRBV6-6 and TRBJ1-4, with TRBD1 matching 11 bases. V lost 6 bases to trimming and J lost 10 bases; unmatched junction nucleotides: 7. Germline V gene data show CDR1 as MNHNY and CDR2 as SVGAGI (reference sequence). The CDR3 is 14 residues long. The CDR3 DNA reads as TGTGCCAGCAGAAGGGGACAGGGGGTGGGAAAACTGTTTTTT. Translation: CASRRGQGVGKLFF.

This sequence joins TRBV24-1 and TRBJ1-2, with 8 bases identical to TRBD1. The trim removed 1 base at V and 2 bases at J, leaving 5 bases unmatched. The germline gives CDR1 KGHDR, CDR2 SFDVKD. This CDR3 comprises 16 residues. This chain's CDR3 is CATSDFSGQGNYGYTF. CDR3 DNA: TGTGCCACCAGTGATTTTAGCGGACAGGGCAACTATGGCTACACCTTC.

This clone was observed a single time. The chain recombines TRBV25-1 with TRBJ2-3; 11 bases are shared with TRBD2. V gave up 4 bases and J gave up 6 bases; unmatched junction bases: 3. Germline V lookup: CDR1 MGHDK, CDR2 SYGVNS. The CDR3 runs 14 residues. Here the CDR3 DNA reads TGTGCCAGCAGTGGGACTAGCGGGCCGGATACGCAGTATTTT. Translated: CASSGTSGPDTQYF. The full variable domain, completed using reference TRBV25-1 and TRBJ2-3, is EADIYQTPRYLVIGTGKKITLECSQTMGHDKMYWYQQDPGMELHLIHYSYGVNSTEKGDLSSESTVSRIRTEHFPLTLESARPSHTSQYLCASSGTSGPDTQYFGPGTRLTVL.

This clone has a handful of counts. This chain links TRBV5-1 with TRBJ2-3, with TRBD1 matching 8 bases. V lost 0 bases, J lost 0 bases, and 3 bases stayed unmatched. Germline V CDR1 and CDR2: SGHRS, YFSETQ. The CDR3 has 16 residues. Here the CDR3 DNA reads TGCGCCAGCAGCTTGGGGACAGGGTCTAGCACAGATACGCAGTATTTT. Protein sequence: CASSLGTGSSTDTQYF. The full variable domain, completed using reference TRBV5-1 and TRBJ2-3, is KAGVTQTPRYLIKTRGQQVTLSCSPISGHRSVSWYQQTPGQGLQFLFEYFSETQRNKGNFPGRFSGRQFSNSRSEMNVSTLELGDSALYLCASSLGTGSSTDTQYFGPGTRLTVL.

The chain recombines TRBV3-1 (or the pseudogene TRBV3-2) with TRBJ2-5; 8 bases match TRBD1. V shed 4 bases, J shed 5 bases, and the junction held 6 bases outside the gene matches. CDR1 is LGHDT and CDR2 is YNNKEL in the germline V gene (reference sequence). The length of the CDR3 is 14 residues. CDR3 nucleotides: TGTGCCAGCAGCCCTCGGACAGGGAGGGAGACCCAGTACTTC. It yields the protein CASSPRTGRETQYF.

This clone was recorded a few times. The J gene is TRBJ1-3, the V gene TRBV14; TRBD1 matches at 9 bases. CDR3 length: 15 residues. The V and J ends lost 6 bases and 4 bases, in that order; junction bases with no gene match: 7. CDR1 is SGHDN and CDR2 is FVKESK in the germline V gene. The CDR3 region is CASSRTGTGGNTIYF. Written as DNA, the CDR3 is TGTGCCAGCAGTCGAACCGGGACAGGGGGAAACACCATATATTTT.

V usage is TRBV29-1 and J usage is TRBJ1-2, with TRBD1 identical over 11 bases. V shed 3 bases and J 4 bases; nucleotides not matched to a gene: 7. Germline CDR1 and CDR2: SQVTM and ANQGSEA. The length of the CDR3 is 15 residues. The CDR3 loop is CSVDSRDRGIYGYTF. Here the CDR3 DNA reads TGCAGCGTTGATTCGCGGGACAGGGGGATCTATGGCTACACCTTC.

V is TRBV27 and J is TRBJ2-5, with TRBD2 as a possible D gene (6 bases). The CDR3 sequence is 15 residues long. V lost 6 bases and J 5 bases, leaving 19 bases between the germline ends. Germline V gives CDR1 MNHEY, CDR2 SMNVEV (reference sequence). The DNA for the CDR3 is TGTGCCAGCAGATCCTTGGGGGGTGGGAGGGAGACCCAGTACTTC. Protein: CASRSLGGGRETQYF.

V is TRBV9 and J is TRBJ1-3; 8 bases are shared with TRBD1. The CDR3 spans 14 residues. In germline, CDR1 is SGDLS, CDR2 YYNGEE. Trimming cost V 3 bases and J 1 base; bases outside gene matches: 0. The CDR3 DNA follows: TGTGCCAGCAGCGGACAGGGGTCTGGAAACACCATATATTTT. This gives the protein CASSGQGSGNTIYF.

J is TRBJ2-1 and V is TRBV14, with TRBD2 matching 7 bases. In germline, CDR1 is SGHDN, CDR2 FVKESK. The CDR3 has 17 residues. Unmatched junction bases numbered 10, after V lost 0 bases and J lost 5 bases. CDR3 region: CASSQDNFGRGNNEQFF. The CDR3 nucleotides read TGTGCCAGCAGCCAAGATAATTTCGGGCGGGGGAACAATGAGCAGTTCTTC.